Listed here are 8 T cell receptor beta chains from one sample, sequenced in a study of long-term antiretroviral therapy in people with HIV. This was the immunoSEQ v3.0 assay at survey level. TCRdb keeps only in-frame clones here, not all; method: immunoSEQ multiplex PCR. The sample lists about 29,000 clones, roughly 92% seen once, with 10% in the top ten. The source material was unsorted PBMCs, sampled 6.2 years after starting antiretroviral therapy. These receptors were taken from a man between 35 and 55 years old with HIV.

V and J are TRBV30 and TRBJ2-1; TRBD2 matches 14 bases. The trim removed 2 bases at V and 7 bases at J, leaving 4 bases unmatched. Germline assignment: CDR1 GTSNPN and CDR2 SVGIG (reference sequence). The length of the CDR3 is 15 residues. The CDR3 region has the DNA TGTGCCTGGAGTATGGGACTAGCGGGAGTTAATGAGCAGTTCTTC. Its protein is CAWSMGLAGVNEQFF.

J is TRBJ2-7 and V is TRBV7-9; D uncertain. Germline CDR1 SEHNR, CDR2 FQNEAQ (reference sequence). This CDR3 is 13 amino acids long. The ends were cut back, 5 bases at V and 2 bases at J, with 10 bases in the middle. The CDR3 loop reads CASSPDIAYEQYF. The CDR3 region has the DNA TGTGCCAGCAGCCCAGACATCGCCTACGAGCAGTACTTC.

This rearrangement joins TRBV25-1 to TRBJ2-1, with 9 nucleotides matching TRBD2. Germline values: CDR1 MGHDK, CDR2 SYGVNS. The CDR3 is 13 residues long. The V gene end was trimmed by 8 bases and the J gene end by 4 bases; junction bases not matched to a gene: 3. The CDR3 sequence is CASSTSGYNEQFF. DNA for the CDR3: TGTGCCAGCTCGACTAGCGGATACAATGAGCAGTTCTTC.

This chain uses TRBV7-6 with TRBJ1-2, with 7 bases matching TRBD1. CDR3 length equals 18 residues. CDR1 and CDR2 (germline): SGHVS, FNYEAQ. V lost 0 bases and J lost 6; bases outside the gene matches: 16. CDR3 sequence: CASSLAQGLGGPPDGYTF. CDR3 DNA: TGTGCCAGCAGCTTAGCACAGGGGCTGGGGGGACCCCCCGATGGCTACACCTTC.

This clone appeared once. This chain joins TRBV7-8 and TRBJ2-3, with 9 bases identical to TRBD2. The germline V gene has CDR1 SGHVS and CDR2 FQNEAQ. The CDR3 runs to 16 residues. Trimming took 4 bases from V and 9 from J; bases not matched to a gene: 14. This CDR3 is CASSSDGGRARLTQYF. The CDR3 region has the DNA TGTGCCAGCAGCTCTGATGGCGGGAGGGCCCGTCTAACGCAGTATTTT. The whole variable domain, remainder taken from reference TRBV7-8 and TRBJ2-3, is GAGVSQSPRYKVAKRGQDVALRCDPISGHVSLFWYQQALGQGPEFLTYFQNEAQLDKSGLPSDRFFAERPEGSVSTLKIQRTQQEDSAVYLCASSSDGGRARLTQYFGPGTRLTVL.

The rearrangement uses TRBV28 and TRBJ1-2, with D perhaps matching TRBD1 (6 bases). The CDR3 contains 14 residues. The germline V and J ends were trimmed by 5 bases and 5 bases, with 15 bases remaining between them. Looked up from germline, CDR1 is MDHEN and CDR2 is SYDVKM. The CDR3 here is CASSLPQGWYGYTF. The CDR3 nucleotides read TGTGCCAGCAGTCTACCACAGGGATGGTATGGCTACACCTTC.

This clone showed up just a few times. V gene TRBV5-1 combines with J gene TRBJ2-7, with D unresolved. The CDR3 spans 14 residues. With 1 base removed from V and 2 bases from J, the gap between germline ends came to 10 bases. The V gene's germline CDR1 is SGHRS and CDR2 YFSETQ. The CDR3: CASSLYNPPYEQYF. CDR3 nucleotides: TGCGCCAGCAGCTTGTACAACCCTCCCTACGAGCAGTACTTC.

This clone was counted only a few times. This chain links TRBV2 with TRBJ2-3; tentative D call: TRBD2 (7 bases). Deletions cut 8 bases from V and 5 bases from J, with 20 bases between. Germline V gene data show CDR1 as SNHLY and CDR2 as FYNNEI. CDR3 length: 15 residues. This CDR3 is CASSYVGGPGDTQYF. In DNA form, the CDR3 reads TGTGCCAGCTCTTACGTCGGGGGGCCTGGAGATACGCAGTATTTT.